Below, 29 T cell receptor beta chains from the same sample are listed, as sequenced in a study of cytomegalovirus exposure and HLA in healthy donors. Primers: 60 Vbeta forward and 13 Jbeta reverse. Here immunoSEQ multiplex PCR was the method, and the copy in TCRdb shows in-frame clones only, minus some. Found here are roughly 180,000 clones, roughly 85% of them singletons; the top ten hold 1%. The sequenced sample was PBMCs. The receptors here all came from a boy younger than 10 in good health and CMV-seronegative.

The chain is built from TRBV20-1 and TRBJ1-2, with a possible D match to TRBD1 (6 bases). Trimming stripped 6 bases from V and 6 bases from J, with 11 bases between. The germline gives CDR1 DFQATT, CDR2 SNEGSKA (reference sequence). The CDR3 consists of 11 residues. The CDR3 nucleotides are TGCAGTGCGTGGACAGTAGATGGCTACACCTTC. This codes for CSAWTVDGYTF.

The chain is built from TRBV19 and TRBJ2-1; 10 nucleotides agree with TRBD2. The trim removed 10 bases at V and 7 bases at J, leaving 10 bases unmatched. Germline V lookup: CDR1 LNHDA, CDR2 SQIVND (reference sequence). The CDR3 spans 14 residues. The CDR3 coding sequence is TGTGCCACCAAACCGGGACTAGCGTCAAATGAGCAGTTCTTC. This gives the protein CATKPGLASNEQFF.

This chain uses TRBV27 with TRBJ1-6, with TRBD1 identical over 7 bases. The length of the CDR3 is 18 residues. Germline lookup yields CDR1 MNHEY and CDR2 SMNVEV (reference sequence). Trimming removed 5 bases from V and 4 bases from J; junction bases left unmatched: 14. CDR3 in DNA: TGTGCCAGCAGTAGAAGGACAGGACAACCCCTATATAATTCACCCCTCCACTTT. Translating it yields CASSRRTGQPLYNSPLHF.

This rearrangement joins TRBV5-1 to TRBJ1-1, with 7 bases fitting TRBD1. J lost 4 bases, V lost 4 bases, and 10 bases had no gene match. The CDR3 length is 15 residues. Germline CDR1 and CDR2: SGHRS and YFSETQ. CDR3 region: CASSPTRQGSTEAFF. CDR3 DNA sequence: TGCGCCAGCAGCCCTACAAGACAGGGTAGCACTGAAGCTTTCTTT.

This clone turned up a few times. The chain uses TRBV5-1 and TRBJ2-7, with TRBD1 matching 8 bases. Looked up from germline, CDR1 is SGHRS and CDR2 is YFSETQ. V lost 4 bases to trimming and J lost 5 bases; unmatched junction nucleotides: 2. The length of the CDR3 is 12 residues. This chain's CDR3 is CASSLTGDEQYV. The CDR3 DNA sequence: TGCGCCAGCAGCCTGACAGGGGACGAGCAGTACGTC.

This clone was found a few times. This CDR3 reads CASSPLTSLYNEQFF. The CDR3 DNA sequence: TGTGCCAGCAGCCCCCTGACTAGCCTCTACAATGAGCAGTTCTTC. The V and J genes are TRBV7-6 and TRBJ2-1, with TRBD2 matching over 7 bases. Germline values: CDR1 SGHVS, CDR2 FNYEAQ. This CDR3 has 15 residues. V lost 5 bases and J lost 3; bases outside the gene matches: 7.

This clone showed up just a few times. This chain uses TRBV9 with TRBJ2-3; a possible D gene is TRBD1 (6 bases). The CDR3 runs 13 residues. Trimming stripped 3 bases from V and 2 bases from J, with 7 bases between. The germline gives CDR1 SGDLS, CDR2 YYNGEE. The CDR3 nucleotides are TGTGCCAGCAGCGACAGGGTCACAGATACGCAGTATTTT. Its translation: CASSDRVTDTQYF.

The CDR3: CASSQDHEIYTDTQYF. The CDR3 DNA reads TGTGCCAGCAGCCAAGATCACGAGATTTACACAGATACGCAGTATTTT. The chain carries TRBV14 and TRBJ2-3; D gene unclear. CDR1 and CDR2 (germline): SGHDN, FVKESK. The CDR3 consists of 16 residues. V gave up 0 bases and J gave up 2 bases, with 12 bases separating them.

The chain links TRBV9 to TRBJ1-2, with D perhaps matching TRBD1 (6 bases). CDR3 length: 13 residues. The germline V gene has CDR1 SGDLS and CDR2 YYNGEE. Trimming shortened V by 4 bases and J by 5 bases, and 12 bases separated the two germline ends. The CDR3 coding sequence is TGTGCCAGCAGCCGAGAGGGGGTTTATGGCTACACCTTC. Amino acid sequence: CASSREGVYGYTF.

V is TRBV11-2 and J is TRBJ2-2, with D maybe TRBD1 (6 bases). The V gene lost 4 bases and the J gene lost 7 bases, with 19 bases spanning the gap. The germline V gene encodes CDR1 SGHAT and CDR2 FQNNGV. The CDR3 covers 16 residues. The CDR3 here is CASSSLQDRTNGELFF. CDR3 in DNA: TGTGCCAGCAGCTCCTTACAAGACAGGACGAACGGGGAGCTGTTTTTT.

This clone showed up just once. The DNA of the CDR3 is TGTGCTCGGAGTGGTCGGGGAATACGCTACGAGCAGTACTTC. The encoded protein is CARSGRGIRYEQYF. V and J are TRBV30 and TRBJ2-7, with D perhaps matching TRBD2 (5 bases). CDR1 GTSNPN and CDR2 SVGIG come from the germline V gene (reference sequence). This CDR3 is built from 14 residues.

This clone was picked up one time. The chain combines TRBV5-1 with TRBJ2-7, with D maybe TRBD1 (6 bases). Trimming cost V 4 bases and J 3 bases, with 14 bases left between them. This CDR3 contains 14 residues. The germline V gene encodes CDR1 SGHRS and CDR2 YFSETQ. The CDR3 spells CASSVPGHRYEQYF. Here the CDR3 DNA reads TGCGCCAGCAGCGTACCGGGACACCGCTACGAGCAGTACTTC.

The J gene is TRBJ2-3, the V gene TRBV19; 10 bases map to TRBD2. Losses at the gene ends were 3 bases for V and 4 bases for J; bases not matched to a gene: 1. The CDR3 covers 14 residues. The germline CDR1 and CDR2 sequences are LNHDA and SQIVND (reference sequence). The CDR3 nucleotides read TGTGCCAGTAGTATTAGCGGGGGGCCAGATACGCAGTATTTT. Translation gives CASSISGGPDTQYF.

CDR3 loop: CASSQRWRPGDQSSLYF. The CDR3, as DNA: TGTGCCAGCAGCCAACGCTGGCGACCAGGGGACCAATCTTCATTGTACTTC. V and J are TRBV14 and TRBJ2-7; tentatively, D is TRBD1 (6 bases). The CDR3 is made up of 17 amino acids. The ends were cut back, 2 bases at V and 12 bases at J, with 29 bases in the middle. CDR1 is SGHDN, CDR2 FVKESK, per germline.

The chain joins TRBV29-1 to TRBJ1-2; D remains ambiguous. Trimming stripped 5 bases from V and 4 bases from J, with 8 bases between. The germline gives CDR1 SQVTM, CDR2 ANQGSEA. There are 11 residues in the CDR3. The CDR3 reads CSVPAGYGYTF. The CDR3 nucleotides read TGCAGCGTTCCAGCGGGCTATGGCTACACCTTC.

The genes are TRBV5-1 and TRBJ1-4; TRBD1 agrees at 11 bases. V lost 2 bases, J lost 10 bases, and 4 bases stayed unmatched. CDR3 size: 14 residues. The germline V gene has CDR1 SGHRS and CDR2 YFSETQ. CDR3 amino acids: CASSLGQGAGKLFF. The CDR3 coding sequence is TGCGCCAGCAGCTTAGGACAGGGGGCCGGAAAACTGTTTTTT.

V gene TRBV6-4 combines with J gene TRBJ2-1, with 9 bases lining up with TRBD1. After removal of 3 bases from V and 6 bases from J, the junction contained 3 bases not matched to a gene. CDR3 length: 14 amino acids. Per the germline V gene, CDR1 is MRHNA and CDR2 is SNTAGT. The CDR3 loop is CASSEGTGFNEQFF. CDR3 sequence (DNA): TGTGCCAGCAGTGAAGGGACAGGGTTCAATGAGCAGTTCTTC.

This clone was observed a handful of times. The chain couples TRBV7-3 to TRBJ2-3; 9 bases are a match to TRBD2. Per the germline V gene, CDR1 is SGHTA and CDR2 is FQGTGA. The V and J ends lost 5 bases and 5 bases, in that order; junction bases with no gene match: 8. The CDR3 extends over 15 amino acids. Here the CDR3 reads CASSGVAGAKDTQYF. In DNA form, the CDR3 reads TGTGCCAGCAGCGGGGTAGCGGGAGCAAAAGATACGCAGTATTTT. Together with reference TRBV7-3 and TRBJ2-3, the CDR3 gives the full variable domain: GAGVSQTPSNKVTEKGKYVELRCDPISGHTALYWYRQSLGQGPEFLIYFQGTGAADDSGLPNDRFFAVRPEGSVSTLKIQRTERGDSAVYLCASSGVAGAKDTQYFGPGTRLTVL.

This clone was picked up one time. The genes are TRBV27 and TRBJ2-7, with 7 bases lining up with TRBD1. The V segment lost 2 bases and the J segment 6 bases; nucleotides outside the gene matches: 10. The CDR3 consists of 15 residues. Per germline, CDR1 MNHEY and CDR2 SMNVEV (reference sequence). As DNA, the CDR3 is TGTGCCAGCAGTTTAGTGGGGACAGAATATATCGAGCAGTACTTC. The encoded protein is CASSLVGTEYIEQYF.

The V gene is TRBV30, the J gene TRBJ1-1; D not resolved. V lost 2 bases and J lost 4, with 5 bases in between. The CDR3 sequence is 11 residues long. The germline CDR1 and CDR2 sequences are GTSNPN and SVGIG (reference sequence). CDR3 loop: CAWSTTTEAFF. The CDR3 DNA sequence: TGTGCCTGGAGTACAACCACTGAAGCTTTCTTT. Full variable domain (missing parts from reference TRBV30 and TRBJ1-1): SQTIHQWPATLVQPVGSPLSLECTVEGTSNPNLYWYRQAAGRGLQLLFYSVGIGQISSEVPQNLSASRPQDRQFILSSKKLLLSDSGFYLCAWSTTTEAFFGQGTRLTVV.

The V gene is TRBV7-2, the J gene TRBJ2-5; possibly TRBD1 for D (6 bases). V gave up 4 bases and J gave up 7 bases, with 28 bases separating them. This CDR3 is built from 18 residues. Germline lookup yields CDR1 SGHTA and CDR2 FQGNSA. CDR3 in DNA: TGTGCCAGCAGCTCACTCTGGGGGCGGGCCCGACCGGGGAGGACCCAGTACTTC. Its translation: CASSSLWGRARPGRTQYF.

This rearrangement joins TRBV4-1 to TRBJ1-2, with 8 bases that match TRBD1. The ends lost 1 base at V and 5 bases at J; junction bases unmatched: 3. Germline lookup yields CDR1 MGHRA and CDR2 YSYEKL. The CDR3 is 14 amino acids. CDR3 DNA sequence: TGCGCCAGCAGCCAAGTATGGACAGGGTATGGCTACACCTTC. Its protein product is CASSQVWTGYGYTF.

This sequence joins TRBV7-2 and TRBJ2-3; 7 nucleotides match TRBD1. The CDR3 is 12 amino acids. Germline V gene data show CDR1 as SGHTA and CDR2 as FQGNSA. J gave up 5 bases and V 7 bases, and 3 bases lay outside the gene matches. CDR3 nucleotides: TGTGCCAGCATGACAGGGTTAGATACGCAGTATTTT. It yields the protein CASMTGLDTQYF.

This clone was counted between two and nine times. The V and J genes are TRBV7-9 and TRBJ2-7, with 8 bases identical to TRBD1. This CDR3 is 16 amino acids long. The trim removed 4 bases at V and 2 bases at J, leaving 10 bases unmatched. Germline V CDR1 and CDR2: SEHNR, FQNEAQ (reference sequence). In nucleotides, the CDR3 is TGTGCCAGCAGCTCGTCGGGCAGGGGGCCAACCTACGAGCAGTACTTC. Translated: CASSSSGRGPTYEQYF.

V gene TRBV28 combines with J gene TRBJ2-3; 12 nucleotides match TRBD2. Trimming at V came to 3 bases and at J to 2 bases, leaving 6 bases not matched to a gene. The V gene's germline CDR1 is MDHEN and CDR2 SYDVKM. CDR3 size: 17 residues. This CDR3 reads CASSFLAGGPNTDTQYF. In DNA form, the CDR3 reads TGTGCCAGCAGTTTTCTAGCGGGAGGGCCTAACACAGATACGCAGTATTTT.

This clone is a singleton in its sample. This sample includes further DNA sequences coding for the same CDR3. The chain links TRBV18 to TRBJ1-1, with TRBD1 identical over 10 bases. V was pared by 6 bases and J by 8 bases, with 9 bases of the junction left unmatched. This CDR3 spans 14 amino acids. Germline lookup yields CDR1 KGHSH and CDR2 LQKENI. CDR3 DNA: TGTGCCAGCTCGCCTAAGGGGACAGGGGCGGAAGCTTTCTTT. Translation gives CASSPKGTGAEAFF.

The rearrangement joins TRBV9 to TRBJ2-1; 7 nucleotides align to TRBD2. Trimming at V came to 4 bases and at J to 0 bases, leaving 7 bases not matched to a gene. CDR3 length: 16 amino acids. CDR1 and CDR2 from the germline V gene are SGDLS and YYNGEE. The CDR3 protein is CASSPRGGSSYNEQFF. For the CDR3, the DNA is TGTGCCAGCAGCCCCAGAGGCGGGAGCTCCTACAATGAGCAGTTCTTC.

This rearrangement joins TRBV11-2 to TRBJ2-7; D gene uncertain. The germline V gene has CDR1 SGHAT and CDR2 FQNNGV. Trimming removed 2 bases at V and 4 bases at J, with 15 bases between. This CDR3 contains 15 residues. The CDR3 protein is CASSLPFGAGYEQYF. The DNA for the CDR3 is TGTGCCAGCAGCTTACCTTTCGGTGCAGGTTACGAGCAGTACTTC.

The J gene is TRBJ2-2, the V gene TRBV10-1, with 11 positions matching TRBD1. Germline CDR1 WNHNN, CDR2 SYGVQD (reference sequence). The CDR3 has 15 amino acids. The J segment lost 6 bases and the V segment lost 8 bases, leaving 8 bases of the junction unmatched. CDR3 DNA sequence: TGCGCCAGCGGAGGGGACAGGGGGTTAGCCGGGGAGCTGTTTTTT. Its protein product is CASGGDRGLAGELFF.